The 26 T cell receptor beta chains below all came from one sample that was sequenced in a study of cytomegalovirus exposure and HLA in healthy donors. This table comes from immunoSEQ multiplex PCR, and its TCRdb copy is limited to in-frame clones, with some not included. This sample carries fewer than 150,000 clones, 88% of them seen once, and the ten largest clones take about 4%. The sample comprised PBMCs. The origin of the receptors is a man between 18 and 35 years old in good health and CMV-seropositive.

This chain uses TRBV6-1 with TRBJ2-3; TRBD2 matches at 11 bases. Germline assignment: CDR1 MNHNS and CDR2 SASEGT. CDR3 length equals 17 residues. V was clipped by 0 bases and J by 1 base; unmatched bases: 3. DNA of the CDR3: TGTGCCAGCAGTGAAGCGCTAGCGGGGGGCGGCACAGATACGCAGTATTTT. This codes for CASSEALAGGGTDTQYF.

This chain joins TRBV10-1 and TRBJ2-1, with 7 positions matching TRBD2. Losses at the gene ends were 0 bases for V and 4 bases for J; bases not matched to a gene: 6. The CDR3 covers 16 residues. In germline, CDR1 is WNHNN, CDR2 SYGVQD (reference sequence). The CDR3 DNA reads TGCGCCAGCAGTGAGTCGGCGGGGGTTTTATACAATGAGCAGTTCTTC. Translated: CASSESAGVLYNEQFF.

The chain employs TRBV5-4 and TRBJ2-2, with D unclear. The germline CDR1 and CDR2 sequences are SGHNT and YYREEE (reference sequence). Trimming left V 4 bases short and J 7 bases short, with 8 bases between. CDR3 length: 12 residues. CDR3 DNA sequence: TGTGCCAGCAGCCCCCCAGACGGGGAGCTGTTTTTT. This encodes CASSPPDGELFF.

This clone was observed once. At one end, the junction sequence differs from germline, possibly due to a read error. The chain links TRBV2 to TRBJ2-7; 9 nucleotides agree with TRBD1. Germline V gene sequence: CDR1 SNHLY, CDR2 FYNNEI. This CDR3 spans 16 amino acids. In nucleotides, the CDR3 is TGTGCCAGCCGTGAGAAACCGGGACAGGGCTTCTACGAGCAGTACTTC. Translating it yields CASREKPGQGFYEQYF.

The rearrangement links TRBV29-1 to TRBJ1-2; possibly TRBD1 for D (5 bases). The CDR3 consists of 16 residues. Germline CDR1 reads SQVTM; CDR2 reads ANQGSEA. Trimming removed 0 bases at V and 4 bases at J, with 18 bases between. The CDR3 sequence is CSVEESMGTYGYGYTF. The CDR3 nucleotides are TGCAGCGTTGAAGAATCTATGGGGACTTATGGCTATGGCTACACCTTC.

CDR3 DNA: TGCGCCAGCAGCCAACACCCGACAGGGCTGTCCTACAATGAGCAGTTCTTC. Translating gives CASSQHPTGLSYNEQFF. The genes are TRBV4-1 and TRBJ2-1, with TRBD1 identical over 7 bases. The CDR3 runs to 17 residues. Germline values: CDR1 MGHRA, CDR2 YSYEKL. Trimming took 2 bases from V and 1 from J; bases not matched to a gene: 8.

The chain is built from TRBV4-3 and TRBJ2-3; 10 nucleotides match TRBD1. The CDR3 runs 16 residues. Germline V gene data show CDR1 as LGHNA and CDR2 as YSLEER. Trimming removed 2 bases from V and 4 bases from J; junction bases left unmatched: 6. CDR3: CASSQTGTGAPDTQYF. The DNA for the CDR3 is TGCGCCAGCAGCCAAACCGGGACAGGGGCACCAGATACGCAGTATTTT.

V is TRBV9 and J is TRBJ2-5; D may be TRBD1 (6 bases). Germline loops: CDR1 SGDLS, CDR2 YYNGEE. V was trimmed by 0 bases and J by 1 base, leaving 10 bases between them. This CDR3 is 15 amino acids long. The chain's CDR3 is CASSVVQGGQETQYF. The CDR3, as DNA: TGTGCCAGCAGCGTAGTACAAGGGGGCCAAGAGACCCAGTACTTC.

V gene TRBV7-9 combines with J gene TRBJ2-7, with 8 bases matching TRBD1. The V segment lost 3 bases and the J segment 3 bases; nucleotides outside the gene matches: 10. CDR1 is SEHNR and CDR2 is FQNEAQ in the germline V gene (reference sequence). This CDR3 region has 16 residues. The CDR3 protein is CASSLLDRATFYEQYF. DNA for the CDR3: TGTGCCAGCAGCTTGCTGGACAGGGCGACGTTCTACGAGCAGTACTTC.

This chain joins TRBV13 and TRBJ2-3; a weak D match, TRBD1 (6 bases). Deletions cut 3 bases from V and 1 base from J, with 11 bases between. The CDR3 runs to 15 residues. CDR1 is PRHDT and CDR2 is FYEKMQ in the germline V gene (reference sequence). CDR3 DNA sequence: TGTGCCAGCAGCTTTCAGGGGAATGGCACAGATACGCAGTATTTT. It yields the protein CASSFQGNGTDTQYF. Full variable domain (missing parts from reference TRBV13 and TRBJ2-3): AAGVIQSPRHLIKEKRETATLKCYPIPRHDTVYWYQQGPGQDPQFLISFYEKMQSDKGSIPDRFSAQQFSDYHSELNMSSLELGDSALYFCASSFQGNGTDTQYFGPGTRLTVL.

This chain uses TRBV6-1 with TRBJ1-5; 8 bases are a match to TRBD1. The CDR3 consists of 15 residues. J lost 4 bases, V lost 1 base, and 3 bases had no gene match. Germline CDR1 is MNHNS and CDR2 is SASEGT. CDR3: CASSEGQGFNQPQHF. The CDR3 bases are TGTGCCAGCAGTGAAGGACAGGGGTTTAATCAGCCCCAGCATTTT.

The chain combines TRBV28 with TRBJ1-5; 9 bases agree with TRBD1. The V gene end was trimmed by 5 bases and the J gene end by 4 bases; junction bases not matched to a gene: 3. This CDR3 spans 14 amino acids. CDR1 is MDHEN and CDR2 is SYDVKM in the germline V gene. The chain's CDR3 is CASSTGQGNQPQHF. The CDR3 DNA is TGTGCCAGCAGTACCGGACAGGGGAATCAGCCCCAGCATTTT.

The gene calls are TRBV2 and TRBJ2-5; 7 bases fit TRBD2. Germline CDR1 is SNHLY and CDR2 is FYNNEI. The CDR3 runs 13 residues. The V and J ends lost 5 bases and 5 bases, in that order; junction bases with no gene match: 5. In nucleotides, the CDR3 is TGTGCCAGCAGTCCCCACGGGGGGGAGACCCAGTACTTC. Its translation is CASSPHGGETQYF.

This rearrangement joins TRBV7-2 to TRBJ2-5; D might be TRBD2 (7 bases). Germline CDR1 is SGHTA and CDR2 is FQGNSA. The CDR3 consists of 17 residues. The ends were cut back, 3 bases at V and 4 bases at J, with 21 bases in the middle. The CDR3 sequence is CASSLDAYLGGLETQYF. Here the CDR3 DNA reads TGTGCCAGCAGCTTGGATGCGTATCTCGGGGGGCTAGAGACCCAGTACTTC.

The CDR3: CASTRRAGRSYEQYF. CDR3 nucleotides: TGTGCCAGCACCCGTCGAGCAGGCCGCTCCTACGAGCAGTACTTC. The chain is built from TRBV28 and TRBJ2-7; D gene ambiguous. The CDR3 sequence is 15 residues long. Trimming shortened V by 7 bases and J by 0 bases, and 16 bases separated the two germline ends. Germline V gene sequence: CDR1 MDHEN, CDR2 SYDVKM. The entire variable domain, with the rest obtained from reference TRBV28 and TRBJ2-7, is as follows: DVKVTQSSRYLVKRTGEKVFLECVQDMDHENMFWYRQDPGLGLRLIYFSYDVKMKEKGDIPEGYSVSREKKERFSLILESASTNQTSMYLCASTRRAGRSYEQYFGPGTRLTVT.

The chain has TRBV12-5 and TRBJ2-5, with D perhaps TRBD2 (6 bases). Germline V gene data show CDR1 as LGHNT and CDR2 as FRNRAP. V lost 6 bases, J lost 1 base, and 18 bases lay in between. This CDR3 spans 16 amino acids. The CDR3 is CASGPPGVKFQETQYF. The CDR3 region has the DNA TGTGCTAGTGGACCACCGGGGGTGAAGTTCCAAGAGACCCAGTACTTC.

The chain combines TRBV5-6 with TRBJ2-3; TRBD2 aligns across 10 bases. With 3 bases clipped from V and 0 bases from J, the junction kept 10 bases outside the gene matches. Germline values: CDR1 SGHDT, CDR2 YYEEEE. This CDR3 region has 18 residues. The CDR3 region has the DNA TGTGCCAGCAGCTGGGGGCCTAGCGGGGGACTTAGCACAGATACGCAGTATTTT. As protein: CASSWGPSGGLSTDTQYF.

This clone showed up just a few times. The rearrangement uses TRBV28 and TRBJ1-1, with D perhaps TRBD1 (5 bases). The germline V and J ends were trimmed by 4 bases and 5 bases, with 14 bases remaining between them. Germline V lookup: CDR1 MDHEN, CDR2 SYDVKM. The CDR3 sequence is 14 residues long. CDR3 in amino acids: CASSWTQEGTEAFF. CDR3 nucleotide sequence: TGTGCCAGCAGTTGGACGCAGGAGGGGACTGAAGCTTTCTTT.

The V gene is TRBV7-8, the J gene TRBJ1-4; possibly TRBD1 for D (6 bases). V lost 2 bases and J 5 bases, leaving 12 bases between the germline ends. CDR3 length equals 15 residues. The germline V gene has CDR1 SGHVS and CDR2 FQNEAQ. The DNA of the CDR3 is TGTGCCAGCAGCTTACCGGACAGCGAGAATGAAAAACTGTTTTTT. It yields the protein CASSLPDSENEKLFF.

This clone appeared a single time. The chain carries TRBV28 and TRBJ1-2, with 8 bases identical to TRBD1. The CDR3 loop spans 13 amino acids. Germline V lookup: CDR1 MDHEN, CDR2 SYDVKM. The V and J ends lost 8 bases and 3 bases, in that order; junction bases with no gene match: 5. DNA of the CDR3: TGTGCCAGCTCAGGGGGCGCATACTATGGCTACACCTTC. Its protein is CASSGGAYYGYTF.

CDR3 loop: CASSPSSGGLYNEQFF. For the CDR3, the DNA is TGTGCCAGTAGTCCCTCATCGGGGGGACTCTACAATGAGCAGTTCTTC. The chain recombines TRBV19 with TRBJ2-1; 7 bases agree with TRBD2. The CDR3 consists of 16 residues. V trimming: 5 bases; J trimming: 3 bases; junction bases outside the gene matches: 10. Germline loops: CDR1 LNHDA, CDR2 SQIVND (reference sequence).

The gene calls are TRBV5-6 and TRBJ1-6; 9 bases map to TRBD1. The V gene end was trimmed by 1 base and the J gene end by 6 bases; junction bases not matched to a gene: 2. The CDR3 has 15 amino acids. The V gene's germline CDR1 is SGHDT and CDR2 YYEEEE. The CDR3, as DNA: TGTGCCAGCAGCTTGTTGGACAGGGGTAATTCACCCCTCCACTTT. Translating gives CASSLLDRGNSPLHF.

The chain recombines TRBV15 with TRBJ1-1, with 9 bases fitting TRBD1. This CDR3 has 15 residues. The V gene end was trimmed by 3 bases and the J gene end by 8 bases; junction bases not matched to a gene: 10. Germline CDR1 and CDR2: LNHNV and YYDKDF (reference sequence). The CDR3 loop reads CATSSATLQGAEAFF. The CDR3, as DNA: TGTGCCACCAGCAGTGCCACTCTACAGGGGGCGGAAGCTTTCTTT.

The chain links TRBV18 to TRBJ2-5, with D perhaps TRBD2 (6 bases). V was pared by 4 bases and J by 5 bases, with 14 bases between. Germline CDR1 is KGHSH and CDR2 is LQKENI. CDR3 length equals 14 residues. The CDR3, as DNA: TGTGCCAGCTCACAACAAGTTGGAGGGGAGACCCAGTACTTC. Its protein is CASSQQVGGETQYF.

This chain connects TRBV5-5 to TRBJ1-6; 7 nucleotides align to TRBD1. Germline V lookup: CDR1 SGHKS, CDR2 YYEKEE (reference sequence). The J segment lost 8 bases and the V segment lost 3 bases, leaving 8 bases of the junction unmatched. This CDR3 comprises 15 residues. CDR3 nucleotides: TGTGCCAGCAGCTCCACCGGGACAGAGGATTCACCCCTCCACTTT. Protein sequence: CASSSTGTEDSPLHF.

The CDR3 loop reads CASSPTGNTGELFF. The CDR3 DNA reads as TGTGCCAGCAGCCCGACAGGAAACACCGGGGAGCTGTTTTTT. The chain is built from TRBV14 and TRBJ2-2; maybe TRBD1 (6 bases). V lost 4 bases to trimming and J lost 2 bases, with 8 bases between them. The germline V gene encodes CDR1 SGHDN and CDR2 FVKESK. The CDR3 spans 14 residues.